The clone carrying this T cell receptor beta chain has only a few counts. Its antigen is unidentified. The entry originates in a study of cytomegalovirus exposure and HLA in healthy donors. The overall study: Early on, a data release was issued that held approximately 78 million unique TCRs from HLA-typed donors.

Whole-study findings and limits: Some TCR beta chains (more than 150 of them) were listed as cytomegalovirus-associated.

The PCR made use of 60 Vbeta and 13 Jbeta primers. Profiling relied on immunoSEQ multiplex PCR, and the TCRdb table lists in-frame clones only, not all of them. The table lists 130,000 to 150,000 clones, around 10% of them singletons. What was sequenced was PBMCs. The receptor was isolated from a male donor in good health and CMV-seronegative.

The DNA of the CDR3 is TGTGCCAGCAGCGTAGGCCCTAACAATCAGCCCCAGCATTTT. Protein sequence: CASSVGPNNQPQHF. The chain combines TRBV9 with TRBJ1-5; D is uncertain. This CDR3 has 14 amino acids. Trimming left V 0 bases short and J 3 bases short, with 7 bases between. The germline CDR1 and CDR2 sequences are SGDLS and YYNGEE. Supplemented by reference TRBV9 and TRBJ1-5, the full variable domain reads DSGVTQTPKHLITATGQRVTLRCSPRSGDLSVYWYQQSLDQGLQFLIQYYNGEERAKGNILERFSAQQFPDLHSELNLSSLELGDSALYFCASSVGPNNQPQHFGDGTRLSIL.